These T cell receptor beta chains were read from a single sample in a study of blood T cell repertoires in COVID-19. Profiling relied on immunoSEQ multiplex PCR, and the TCRdb table lists in-frame clones only, not all of them. The sample shows 90,000 or so clones, approximately 86% of them seen only once. Sequenced: peripheral blood. These receptors were taken from a man aged 55 to 70 with acute or convalescent COVID-19. Each CDR3 is given with its conserved first and last residue. Each record gives: CDR3 protein, CDR3 DNA, V gene, D gene, J gene. A D gene is named only where the DNA matches it firmly.

CDR3aa: CASKPTGISNQPQHF
CDR3nt: TGTGCCAGCAAGCCGACAGGGATTAGCAATCAGCCCCAGCATTTT
v_gene: TRBV2
d_gene: TRBD1
j_gene: TRBJ1-5

CDR3aa: CASSVVGTGYTDTQYF
CDR3nt: TGTGCCAGCAGCGTAGTCGGGACAGGGTACACAGATACGCAGTATTTT
v_gene: TRBV9
d_gene: TRBD1
j_gene: TRBJ2-3

CDR3aa: CSVELAGVSYQETQYF
CDR3nt: TGCAGCGTGGAACTAGCGGGAGTTTCGTACCAAGAGACCCAGTACTTC
v_gene: TRBV29-1
d_gene: TRBD2
j_gene: TRBJ2-5

CDR3aa: CASSQSGTGGYEQYF
CDR3nt: TGTGCCAGCAGTCAATCCGGGACAGGGGGCTACGAGCAGTACTTC
v_gene: TRBV6-5
d_gene: TRBD1
j_gene: TRBJ2-7

CDR3aa: CSASGPRPANYGYTF
CDR3nt: TGCAGTGCTAGTGGGCCTAGGCCGGCTAACTATGGCTACACCTTC
v_gene: TRBV20-1
d_gene: -
j_gene: TRBJ1-2

CDR3aa: CASSRWETGELFF
CDR3nt: TGTGCCAGCAGCCGGTGGGAGACCGGGGAGCTGTTTTTT
v_gene: TRBV3-1/TRBV3-2
d_gene: -
j_gene: TRBJ2-2

CDR3aa: CASSLVLAGSGGTDTQYF
CDR3nt: TGTGCCAGCAGCTTAGTCCTTGCCGGTAGCGGAGGCACAGATACGCAGTATTTT
v_gene: TRBV7-2
d_gene: -
j_gene: TRBJ2-3

CDR3aa: CASSLAWEANYGYTF
CDR3nt: TGTGCCAGCAGCTTGGCCTGGGAGGCTAACTATGGCTACACCTTC
v_gene: TRBV5-6
d_gene: -
j_gene: TRBJ1-2

CDR3aa: CATSTHAGGITDTQYF
CDR3nt: TGTGCCACCAGCACCCACGCGGGAGGGATCACAGATACGCAGTATTTT
v_gene: TRBV15
d_gene: TRBD2
j_gene: TRBJ2-3

CDR3aa: CASSYPTGLNTEAFF
CDR3nt: TGTGCCAGCAGTTACCCGACAGGGTTGAACACTGAAGCTTTCTTT
v_gene: TRBV6-6
d_gene: TRBD1
j_gene: TRBJ1-1

CDR3aa: CASSREGASNTEAFF
CDR3nt: TGCGCCAGCAGCCGGGAGGGGGCGTCCAACACTGAAGCTTTCTTT
v_gene: TRBV5-1
d_gene: TRBD1
j_gene: TRBJ1-1

CDR3aa: CASSPLGQGVAEQYF
CDR3nt: TGTGCCAGCTCACCCCTCGGACAGGGGGTAGCCGAGCAGTACTTC
v_gene: TRBV18
d_gene: TRBD1
j_gene: TRBJ2-7

CDR3aa: CASSLERISEQYF
CDR3nt: TGTGCCAGCAGCTTAGAGAGAATCTCCGAGCAGTACTTC
v_gene: TRBV7-2
d_gene: -
j_gene: TRBJ2-7

CDR3aa: CASSSGGYEQYF
CDR3nt: TGTGCCAGCAGTTCCGGGGGCTACGAGCAGTACTTC
v_gene: TRBV27
d_gene: -
j_gene: TRBJ2-7

CDR3aa: CASRTGVAAYNEQFF
CDR3nt: TGTGCCAGCAGGACCGGGGTAGCGGCCTACAATGAGCAGTTCTTC
v_gene: TRBV2
d_gene: -
j_gene: TRBJ2-1

CDR3aa: CASSLNFRNSYYNEQFF
CDR3nt: TGTGCCAGCAGCTTAAATTTCCGTAACAGTTACTACAATGAGCAGTTCTTC
v_gene: TRBV7-2
d_gene: -
j_gene: TRBJ2-1